A selection of T cell receptor beta chains follows, all from one sample in a study of naive and memory T cell subsets. Via MiXCR, TCRdb re-called the 5' RACE reads, giving one row per CDR3 protein. This sample has 56,000 or so distinct CDR3 sequences, with 6% to 8.5% found just once. Receptors originate from a female donor in good health. The conserved cysteine and the conserved F or W are not part of the CDR3 here.

CDR3 protein	V gene	J gene
ASSLGVGELF	TRBV3-1	TRBJ2-2
ASRQDSSGANVLT	TRBV2	TRBJ2-6
ASSPPFGAGANVLT	TRBV3-1	TRBJ2-6
ATGTVFNQPQH	TRBV28	TRBJ1-5
ASSLGRAGRPQH	TRBV11-1	TRBJ1-5
ASSQARGSVYNEQF	TRBV4-1	TRBJ2-1
ASSLLGRRGEKLF	TRBV7-9	TRBJ1-4
ASSLTQGAPDTQY	TRBV5-4	TRBJ2-3
ASSYDRGRTEAF	TRBV6-5	TRBJ1-1
AIKRGGSENIQY	TRBV10-3	TRBJ2-4
ASSTLDRLETQY	TRBV12-3/TRBV12-4	TRBJ2-5
ASSDGGTSYEQY	TRBV7-6	TRBJ2-7
VTSRDRGQEKLF	TRBV15	TRBJ1-4
ASSVGQAAGELF	TRBV5-1	TRBJ2-2
ASSRKQGIAEAF	TRBV4-3	TRBJ1-1
ASSLAAGFGEPQH	TRBV7-6	TRBJ1-5
ASTDVGTVTSNSPLH	TRBV7-9	TRBJ1-6
ASRTPGTNPADTQY	TRBV2	TRBJ2-3
ASSVTGSSYNEQF	TRBV6-6	TRBJ2-1
ASSYETGSTDTQY	TRBV6-2/TRBV6-3	TRBJ2-3
ASNLLGAFSTDTQY	TRBV5-1	TRBJ2-3
AWSVRGDTEAF	TRBV30	TRBJ1-1